This entry lists 26 T cell receptor beta chains sequenced from one sample in a study of blood T cells in healthy people across ages. Alongside a J-beta primer mix, a sample-barcoded 5' primer served in a second PCR lasting roughly 7 to 11 cycles. TCRdb ran MiXCR on the 5' RACE reads and lists one entry per CDR3 protein. This sample has around 1,100,000 distinct CDR3 sequences, with more than 30% found just once. The sample was blood. These receptors were collected from a man between 18 and 35 years old in good health.

The chain is built from TRBV5-1 and TRBJ1-1; 8 bases fit TRBD1. CDR1 is SGHRS, CDR2 YFSETQ, per germline. The CDR3 has 14 amino acids. V shed 10 bases and J 3 bases; nucleotides not matched to a gene: 11. CDR3 region: CAGSAGTGDTEAFF. The CDR3 coding sequence is TGCGCCGGCTCTGCCGGGACAGGCGACACTGAAGCTTTCTTT.

In nucleotides, the CDR3 is TGTGCCAGACAAATTAGGGACAGGAGTTACTCCTACAATGAGCAGTTCTTC. Translation: CARQIRDRSYSYNEQFF. This sequence joins TRBV7-7 and TRBJ2-1; TRBD1 matches 8 bases. The V and J ends lost 9 bases and 0 bases, in that order; junction bases with no gene match: 13. CDR1 is SSHAT, CDR2 FNYEAQ, per germline (reference sequence). This CDR3 has 17 residues.

This chain links TRBV4-3 with TRBJ2-2; D gene unclear. Germline V gives CDR1 LGHNA, CDR2 YSLEER. Trimming stripped 4 bases from V and 3 bases from J, with 12 bases between. The CDR3 length is 15 residues. CDR3 sequence reads: CASSPSTSYTGELFF. In DNA, the CDR3 is TGCGCCAGCAGCCCAAGCACTTCGTACACCGGGGAGCTGTTTTTT.

V is TRBV20-1 and J is TRBJ1-5; D is unresolved. V was pared by 3 bases and J by 3 bases, with 15 bases between. The CDR3 consists of 15 residues. From germline, CDR1 is DFQATT and CDR2 SNEGSKA (reference sequence). The CDR3 protein is CSARSDGRNNQPQHF. As DNA, the CDR3 is TGCAGTGCTAGGTCGGACGGCCGAAACAATCAGCCCCAGCATTTT.

This clonotype was found a few times. The CDR3 coding sequence is TGTGCCAGCAGTGACTGGGGGGGCCCTTTGCAGTTCTTC. The encoded protein is CASSDWGGPLQFF. The chain has TRBV25-1 and TRBJ2-1, with a tentative D call TRBD2 (7 bases). V was cut by 3 bases and J by 12 bases, with 15 bases left in between. CDR3 size: 13 residues. CDR1 MGHDK and CDR2 SYGVNS come from the germline V gene.

This clonotype showed up just once. The chain joins TRBV6-5 to TRBJ2-1, with D possibly matching TRBD2 (6 bases). The J call is in doubt because the DNA end fits TRBJ2-7 better. The CDR3 is 18 amino acids. Germline loops: CDR1 MNHEY, CDR2 SVGAGI. CDR3 coding DNA: TGTGCCAGCAGTTACTCGAAAGGTAGGACTAACTCCTACAATGAGCAGTACTTC. It translates to CASSYSKGRTNSYNEQYF.

V and J are TRBV20-1 and TRBJ1-1, with a tentative D call TRBD1 (5 bases). Between the trimmed V and J ends, which lost 5 bases and 0 bases, there was a span of 13 bases. Looked up from germline, CDR1 is DFQATT and CDR2 is SNEGSKA (reference sequence). The CDR3 has 14 amino acids. Here the CDR3 DNA reads TGCAGTGCTCGCCTCGACAGCTTGAACACTGAAGCTTTCTTT. It codes for CSARLDSLNTEAFF.

This clonotype was found once. V is TRBV29-1 and J is TRBJ1-2; D is unclear. V was pared by 6 bases and J by 7 bases, with 18 bases between. The CDR3 is 13 residues long. The V gene's germline CDR1 is SQVTM and CDR2 ANQGSEA. The CDR3 nucleotides read TGCAGCGTCGACCCACCCCGTATATCTGGCTACACCTTC. Translated: CSVDPPRISGYTF.

There are many counts of this clonotype. This chain links TRBV5-1 with TRBJ2-3; 12 nucleotides agree with TRBD2. The CDR3 length is 16 residues. The germline V gene has CDR1 SGHRS and CDR2 YFSETQ. Unmatched junction bases numbered 2, after V lost 3 bases and J lost 0 bases. CDR3 sequence: CASSSGLAGSTDTQYF. CDR3 nucleotides: TGCGCCAGCAGCTCTGGACTAGCGGGAAGCACAGATACGCAGTATTTT.

This clonotype has ten or more counts. The CDR3 loop is CASSALAGGYDEQFF. The CDR3 nucleotides are TGTGCCAGCAGTGCGCTAGCGGGGGGGTACGATGAGCAGTTCTTC. The rearrangement joins TRBV6-1 to TRBJ2-1, with 12 bases aligning to TRBD2. CDR1 is MNHNS and CDR2 is SASEGT in the germline V gene. The trim removed 4 bases at V and 8 bases at J, leaving 6 bases unmatched. The CDR3 is made up of 15 amino acids.

The chain links TRBV6-1 to TRBJ1-2; tentative D call: TRBD1 (6 bases). The germline gives CDR1 MNHNS, CDR2 SASEGT. V dropped 7 bases and J dropped 4 bases, with 13 bases sitting between them. This CDR3 is 13 amino acids long. The DNA of the CDR3 is TGTGCCAGCACAGGGGACACCCCCTATGGCTACACCTTC. This sequence encodes CASTGDTPYGYTF.

The rearrangement links TRBV29-1 to TRBJ1-5; D is unclear. CDR3 length equals 13 residues. Germline lookup yields CDR1 SQVTM and CDR2 ANQGSEA. The germline V and J ends were trimmed by 7 bases and 6 bases, with 16 bases remaining between them. This CDR3 reads CSALEGLGQPQHF. The CDR3 DNA reads TGCAGCGCCTTGGAAGGTTTAGGTCAGCCCCAGCATTTT.

The J gene is TRBJ1-4, the V gene TRBV28, with 9 positions matching TRBD1. From germline, CDR1 is MDHEN and CDR2 SYDVKM. Germline trimming cut 6 bases from V and 7 bases from J; bases unmatched to any gene: 9. The CDR3 spans 15 residues. The CDR3 DNA reads TGTGCCAGCAGCTACCCGACAGGGGGGCGTGAAAAACTGTTTTTT. It encodes CASSYPTGGREKLFF.

This clonotype was detected only a few times. J is TRBJ2-7 and V is TRBV28, with D possibly TRBD1 on 7 matching bases. This CDR3 has 14 amino acids. CDR1 is MDHEN, CDR2 SYDVKM, per germline. The V gene lost 6 bases and the J gene lost 3 bases, with 15 bases spanning the gap. CDR3 region: CASRVDRDFYEQYF. In nucleotides, the CDR3 is TGTGCCAGCAGAGTAGACAGGGACTTCTACGAGCAGTACTTC.

V usage is TRBV7-8 and J usage is TRBJ2-1; 9 nucleotides match TRBD2. Germline V gene lookup returns CDR1 SGHVS and CDR2 FQNEAQ. This CDR3 region has 17 residues. V lost 3 bases to trimming and J lost 8 bases; unmatched junction nucleotides: 14. This CDR3 reads CASSFTLGRRGGHEQFF. CDR3 DNA: TGTGCCAGCAGCTTTACGCTAGGTCGGCGGGGGGGCCATGAGCAGTTCTTC.

J is TRBJ1-1 and V is TRBV3-1; maybe TRBD1 (5 bases). The V gene's germline CDR1 is LGHDT and CDR2 YNNKEL (reference sequence). The CDR3 is 15 amino acids. V was cut by 3 bases and J by 11 bases, with 22 bases left in between. DNA of the CDR3: TGTGCCAGCAGCCAGGAGGAGGAGAGGGGTAGGGGCGCTTTCTTT. It is translated as CASSQEEERGRGAFF.

This clonotype was counted ten times or more. The CDR3 bases are TGCAGTGCGGAGACTAGCGGGGTAGACAATGAGCAGTTCTTC. Translating gives CSAETSGVDNEQFF. The V and J genes are TRBV20-1 and TRBJ2-1; TRBD2 aligns across 11 bases. V was clipped by 6 bases and J by 5 bases; unmatched bases: 6. This CDR3 comprises 14 residues. Germline loops: CDR1 DFQATT, CDR2 SNEGSKA (reference sequence).

The chain joins TRBV24-1 to TRBJ1-6, with TRBD1 matching over 8 bases. Trimming cost V 2 bases and J 8 bases; bases outside gene matches: 10. CDR3 length equals 17 residues. From germline, CDR1 is KGHDR and CDR2 SFDVKD. CDR3 in amino acids: CATSDSYRTGSDSPLHF. CDR3 nucleotide sequence: TGTGCCACCAGTGATTCCTACCGGACAGGGTCAGATTCACCCCTCCACTTT.

This clonotype was observed a few times. V gene TRBV13 combines with J gene TRBJ2-1; 9 bases fit TRBD2. Germline loops: CDR1 PRHDT, CDR2 FYEKMQ (reference sequence). The J segment lost 7 bases and the V segment lost 0 bases, leaving 7 bases of the junction unmatched. The CDR3 spans 16 residues. The CDR3 here is CASSLGLAGPLNEQFF. In nucleotides, the CDR3 is TGTGCCAGCAGCTTAGGACTAGCGGGTCCCTTGAATGAGCAGTTCTTC.

This chain connects TRBV7-9 to TRBJ1-5; 10 bases map to TRBD1. The V gene's germline CDR1 is SEHNR and CDR2 FQNEAQ (reference sequence). The ends lost 5 bases at V and 5 bases at J; junction bases unmatched: 6. The length of the CDR3 is 15 residues. The CDR3 protein is CASSKPGTGDQPQHF. The CDR3 bases are TGTGCCAGCAGCAAGCCCGGGACAGGGGATCAGCCCCAGCATTTT.

The chain is built from TRBV20-1 and TRBJ2-5; TRBD2 matches 8 bases. Germline V gene lookup returns CDR1 DFQATT and CDR2 SNEGSKA (reference sequence). Trimming took 0 bases from V and 2 from J; bases not matched to a gene: 2. CDR3 size: 14 residues. In DNA form, the CDR3 reads TGCAGTGCTAGAGAGCCTAGCGGGCAAGAGACCCAGTACTTC. The encoded protein is CSAREPSGQETQYF.

The gene calls are TRBV6-6 and TRBJ1-5, with a tentative D call TRBD1 (6 bases). The CDR3 loop spans 16 amino acids. V lost 2 bases, J lost 5 bases, and 16 bases lay in between. Per the germline V gene, CDR1 is MNHNY and CDR2 is SVGAGI (reference sequence). The CDR3 region is CASSYKAGVADQPQHF. CDR3 sequence (DNA): TGTGCCAGCAGTTACAAGGCAGGGGTGGCCGATCAGCCCCAGCATTTT.

The rearrangement links TRBV9 to TRBJ1-2, with a possible D match to TRBD1 (6 bases). The V end lost 4 bases, the J end lost 4 bases, and 14 bases lay between the germline ends. CDR1 SGDLS and CDR2 YYNGEE come from the germline V gene. There are 14 residues in the CDR3. The CDR3 nucleotides read TGTGCCAGCAGCCAACAGGGAAACCCCTATGGCTACACCTTC. It specifies CASSQQGNPYGYTF.

V gene TRBV30 combines with J gene TRBJ2-7, with TRBD1 identical over 8 bases. The CDR3 loop spans 12 amino acids. The germline gives CDR1 GTSNPN, CDR2 SVGIG (reference sequence). CDR3 loop: CAWATDRVEQYF. The CDR3 DNA is TGTGCTTGGGCAACGGACAGGGTCGAGCAGTACTTC.

The V and J genes are TRBV29-1 and TRBJ2-7, with D perhaps TRBD1 or TRBD2 (5 bases each). Trimming took 5 bases from V and 5 from J, leaving 16 bases between them. The germline V gene encodes CDR1 SQVTM and CDR2 ANQGSEA. CDR3 size: 13 residues. CDR3 protein: CSVTEGTLNEQYF. CDR3 in DNA: TGCAGCGTTACCGAGGGGACCCTAAACGAGCAGTACTTC.

V usage is TRBV4-3 and J usage is TRBJ2-1, with TRBD2 matching over 7 bases. CDR3 length: 13 amino acids. The J segment lost 6 bases and the V segment lost 1 base, leaving 0 bases of the junction unmatched. Germline CDR1 LGHNA, CDR2 YSLEER. CDR3 nucleotides: TGCGCCAGCAGCCAAGCTAGCGGCAATGAGCAGTTCTTC. It translates to CASSQASGNEQFF.